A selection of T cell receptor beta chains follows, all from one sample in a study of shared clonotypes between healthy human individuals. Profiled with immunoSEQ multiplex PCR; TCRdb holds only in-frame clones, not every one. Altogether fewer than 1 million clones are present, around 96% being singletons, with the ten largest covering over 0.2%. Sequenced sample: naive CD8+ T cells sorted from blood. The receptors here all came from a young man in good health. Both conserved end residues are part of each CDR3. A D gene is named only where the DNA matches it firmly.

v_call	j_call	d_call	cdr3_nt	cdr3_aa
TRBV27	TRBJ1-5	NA	TGTGCCAGCAGTTTATCGGCGGTCCAGCCCCAGCATTTT	CASSLSAVQPQHF
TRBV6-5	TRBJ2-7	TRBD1	TGTGCCAGCAGATTCCGGGACAGGGCCTACGAGCAGTACTTC	CASRFRDRAYEQYF
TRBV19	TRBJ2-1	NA	TGTGCCAGTAGGGAGGGTTATAGGTACAATGAGCAGTTCTTC	CASREGYRYNEQFF
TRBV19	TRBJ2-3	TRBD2	TGTGCCAGTAGTATAATAGGACTAGCGGGAGGAACAGATACGCAGTATTTT	CASSIIGLAGGTDTQYF
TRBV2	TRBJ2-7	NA	TGTGCCAGCAGTGCTACAACGCAGGTGACCTACGAGCAGTACTTC	CASSATTQVTYEQYF
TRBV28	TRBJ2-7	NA	TGTGCCAGCAGTTCCCCCCAACATTCCTCCTACGAGCAGTACTTC	CASSSPQHSSYEQYF
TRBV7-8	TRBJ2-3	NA	TGTGCCAGCAGCTTAGTCGGGGGTATCACAGATACGCAGTATTTT	CASSLVGGITDTQYF
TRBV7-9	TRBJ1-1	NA	TGTGCCAGCAGCACTCCGCAGGGGTCGACTGAAGCTTTCTTT	CASSTPQGSTEAFF
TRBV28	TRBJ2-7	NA	TGTGCCACCAAGGAGCTAGAAAATCAATACGAGCAGTACTTC	CATKELENQYEQYF
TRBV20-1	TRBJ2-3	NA	TGCAGTGGTCGGGCAGGAGATACGCAGTATTTT	CSGRAGDTQYF
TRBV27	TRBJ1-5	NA	TGTGCCAGCAGGACCCTAAATCAGCCCCAGCATTTT	CASRTLNQPQHF
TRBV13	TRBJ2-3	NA	TGTGCCAGCAGCTTATTTACGGGGGATACGCAGTATTTT	CASSLFTGDTQYF